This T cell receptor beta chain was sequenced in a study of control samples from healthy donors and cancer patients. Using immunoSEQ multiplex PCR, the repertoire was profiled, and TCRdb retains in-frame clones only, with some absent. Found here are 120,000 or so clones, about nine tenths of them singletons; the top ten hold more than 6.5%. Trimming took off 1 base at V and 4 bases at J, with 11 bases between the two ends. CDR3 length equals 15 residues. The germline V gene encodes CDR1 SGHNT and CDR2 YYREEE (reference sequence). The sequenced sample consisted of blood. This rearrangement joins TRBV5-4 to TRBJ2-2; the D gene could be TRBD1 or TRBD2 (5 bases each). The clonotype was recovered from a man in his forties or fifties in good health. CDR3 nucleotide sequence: TGTGCCAGCAGCTTGCCCGGGGCGGGCACCGGGGAGCTGTTTTTT. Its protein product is CASSLPGAGTGELFF.